This T cell receptor (beta chain) appears in the sequencing data of a study of blood T cell repertoires in COVID-19. Across the study: The origin of the acute and convalescent COVID-19 samples was the United States, Italy and Spain.

This CDR3 is built from 18 residues. The V end was cut by 2 bases, the J end by 0 bases, with 14 bases between. CDR1 is ENHRY and CDR2 is SYGVKD in the germline V gene. Per the study methods: Reference gene primer amplification gave estimated nucleated cell counts. TCRdb keeps only in-frame clones here, not all; method: immunoSEQ multiplex PCR. That table supplies the V and J calls and clone size; D and trimming were determined from the DNA. This table has about 160,000 clones, roughly 80% appearing once. The TCR sequence derives from a man aged 65-85 years with acute or convalescent COVID-19. Sequencing used peripheral blood. The V gene is TRBV10-3, the J gene TRBJ2-6, with a weak D call TRBD1 (6 bases). CDR3 DNA sequence: TGTGCCATCAGTGAGGGGGGCACGGGGTACTCTGGGGCCAACGTCCTGACTTTC. Translated, it gives CAISEGGTGYSGANVLTF.